This T cell receptor beta chain stems from a study of shared clonotypes between healthy human individuals. Whole-study findings and limits: Researchers sampled only blood; tissue repertoires likely differ. In a few donors, roughly 5.2% of naive CD4 clonotypes appeared in common. The expectation was that sequencing depth would affect clonotype sharing among donors.

Here immunoSEQ multiplex PCR was the method, and the copy in TCRdb shows in-frame clones only, minus some. The repertoire includes about 2.1 million clones, more than 85% of them detected once, and over 1.5% sits in the top ten. With regard to this clone: What it recognizes is unknown.

Terminally differentiated effector memory CD45RA+ cells were excluded from the naive CD8 cells, which were CD45RO-negative and positively selected for CCR7. The donors were all Caucasian adults (living in Nashville, Tennessee). The CDR3 runs 12 residues. Germline values: CDR1 MNHNS, CDR2 SASEGT. Trimming shortened V by 7 bases and J by 7 bases, and 14 bases separated the two germline ends. The sequenced sample was naive CD8+ T cells from PBMCs. The genes are TRBV6-1 and TRBJ2-7, with D perhaps TRBD1 (6 bases). The TCR comes from a man younger than 30 in good health. Some clones in this sample may be carry-over from other donors' samples. In nucleotides, the CDR3 is TGTGCCAGCACCCTGGGGGCCGGGGAGCAGTACTTC. Its protein product is CASTLGAGEQYF.